This TCR beta chain was profiled in a study of T cell responses to AZD1222 COVID-19 vaccine. General study results and limits: Donors skewed white British and female; clonal diversity was possibly underestimated. Only five or six AZD1222 recipients tested seropositive at baseline.

Points on this clone: The target antigen is unknown.

CDR1 and CDR2 from the germline V gene are MGHRA and YSYEKL. The CDR3 extends over 16 amino acids. J lost 6 bases, V lost 0 bases, and 9 bases had no gene match. TCRdb keeps only in-frame clones here, not all; method: immunoSEQ multiplex PCR. Of about 110,000 clones listed, 89% are singletons. Sequencing used peripheral blood, obtained on day 0 of AZD1222 vaccination. The genes are TRBV4-1 and TRBJ2-7; 9 bases align to TRBD1. This sequence originates from an adult in good health. The CDR3 nucleotides read TGCGCCAGCAGCCAAGATGGAGGACAGGGGTATGGCGAGCAGTACTTC. It specifies CASSQDGGQGYGEQYF.